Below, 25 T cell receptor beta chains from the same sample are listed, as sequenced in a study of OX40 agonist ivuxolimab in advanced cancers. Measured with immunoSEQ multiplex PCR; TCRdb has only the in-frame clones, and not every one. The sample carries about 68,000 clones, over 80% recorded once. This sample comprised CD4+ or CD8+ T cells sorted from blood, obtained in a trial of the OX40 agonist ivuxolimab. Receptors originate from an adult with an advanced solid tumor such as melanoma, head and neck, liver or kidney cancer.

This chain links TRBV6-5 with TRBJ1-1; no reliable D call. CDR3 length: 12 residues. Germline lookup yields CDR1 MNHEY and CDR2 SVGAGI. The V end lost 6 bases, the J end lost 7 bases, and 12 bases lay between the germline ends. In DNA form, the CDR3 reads TGTGCCAGCAGGGAAGGTTTTGGTGAAGCTTTCTTT. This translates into CASREGFGEAFF.

The CDR3 protein is CASSPGTAPYEQYF. Here the CDR3 DNA reads TGTGCCAGCAGCCCCGGGACGGCGCCCTACGAGCAGTACTTC. The chain couples TRBV7-2 to TRBJ2-7, with D perhaps TRBD1 or TRBD2 (5 bases each). This CDR3 has 14 amino acids. Trimming stripped 5 bases from V and 2 bases from J, with 13 bases between. Germline CDR1 SGHTA, CDR2 FQGNSA.

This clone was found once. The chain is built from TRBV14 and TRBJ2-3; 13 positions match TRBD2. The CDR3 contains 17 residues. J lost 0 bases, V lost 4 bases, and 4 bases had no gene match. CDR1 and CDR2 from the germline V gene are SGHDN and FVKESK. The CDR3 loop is CASSRGLAGPSTDTQYF. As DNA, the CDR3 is TGTGCCAGCAGCCGGGGACTAGCGGGGCCGAGCACAGATACGCAGTATTTT.

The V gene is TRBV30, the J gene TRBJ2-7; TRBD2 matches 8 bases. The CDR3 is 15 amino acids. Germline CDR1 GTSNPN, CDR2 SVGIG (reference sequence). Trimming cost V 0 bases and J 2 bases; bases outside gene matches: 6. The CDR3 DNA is TGTGCCTGGAGTGTACCGGGGGGGTTAACCTACGAGCAGTACGTC. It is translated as CAWSVPGGLTYEQYV.

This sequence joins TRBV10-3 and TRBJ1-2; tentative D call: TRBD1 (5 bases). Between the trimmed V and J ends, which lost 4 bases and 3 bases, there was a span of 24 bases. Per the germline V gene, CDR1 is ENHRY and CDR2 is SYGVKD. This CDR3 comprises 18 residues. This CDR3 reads CAISGVREGIVFDYGYTF. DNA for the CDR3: TGTGCCATCAGTGGAGTGAGGGAGGGGATAGTCTTTGACTATGGCTACACCTTC.

The CDR3 DNA reads as TGTGCCAGCAGCACCCTAGCGGGAGGGCCAGGCGAGCAGTACTTC. Translating gives CASSTLAGGPGEQYF. The chain couples TRBV27 to TRBJ2-7; 12 bases map to TRBD2. The CDR3 loop spans 15 amino acids. V lost 6 bases, J lost 6 bases, and 9 bases stayed unmatched. Looked up from germline, CDR1 is MNHEY and CDR2 is SMNVEV (reference sequence).

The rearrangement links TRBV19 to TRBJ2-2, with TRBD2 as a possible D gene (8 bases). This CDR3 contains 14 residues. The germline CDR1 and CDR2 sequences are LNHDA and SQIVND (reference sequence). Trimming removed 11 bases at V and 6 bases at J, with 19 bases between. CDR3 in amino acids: CASREGALAGELFF. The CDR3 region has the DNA TGTGCCTCCCGGGAGGGGGCATTGGCCGGGGAGCTGTTTTTT.

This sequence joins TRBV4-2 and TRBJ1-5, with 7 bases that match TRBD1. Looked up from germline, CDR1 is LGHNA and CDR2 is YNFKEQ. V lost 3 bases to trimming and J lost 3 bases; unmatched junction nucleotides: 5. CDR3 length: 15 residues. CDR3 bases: TGTGCCAGCAGCCAGGGGACAGTTAACAATCAGCCCCAGCATTTT. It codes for CASSQGTVNNQPQHF.

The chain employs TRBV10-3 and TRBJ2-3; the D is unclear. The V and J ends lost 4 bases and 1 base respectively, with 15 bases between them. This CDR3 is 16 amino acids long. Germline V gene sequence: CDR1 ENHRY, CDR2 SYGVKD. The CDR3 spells CAISGVIPPGTDTQYF. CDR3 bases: TGTGCCATCAGTGGGGTGATCCCCCCGGGCACAGATACGCAGTATTTT.

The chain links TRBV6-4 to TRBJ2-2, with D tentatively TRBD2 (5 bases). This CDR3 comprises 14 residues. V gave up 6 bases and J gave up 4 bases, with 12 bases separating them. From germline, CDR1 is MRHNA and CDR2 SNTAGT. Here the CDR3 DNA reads TGTGCCAGCAGCCAGGAGGTGGGCACCGGGGAGCTGTTTTTT. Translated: CASSQEVGTGELFF.

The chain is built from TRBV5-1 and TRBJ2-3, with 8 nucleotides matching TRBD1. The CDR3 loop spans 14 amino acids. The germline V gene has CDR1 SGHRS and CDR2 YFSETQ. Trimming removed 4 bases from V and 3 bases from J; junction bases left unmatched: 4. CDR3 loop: CASSLGQVTDTQYF. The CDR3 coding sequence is TGCGCCAGCAGCCTGGGACAGGTTACAGATACGCAGTATTTT.

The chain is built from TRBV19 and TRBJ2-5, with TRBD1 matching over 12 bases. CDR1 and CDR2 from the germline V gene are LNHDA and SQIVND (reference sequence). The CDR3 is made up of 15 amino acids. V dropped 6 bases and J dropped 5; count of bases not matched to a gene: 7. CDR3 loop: CASRSGQGAQETQYF. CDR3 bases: TGTGCCAGTAGGTCGGGACAGGGGGCGCAGGAGACCCAGTACTTC.

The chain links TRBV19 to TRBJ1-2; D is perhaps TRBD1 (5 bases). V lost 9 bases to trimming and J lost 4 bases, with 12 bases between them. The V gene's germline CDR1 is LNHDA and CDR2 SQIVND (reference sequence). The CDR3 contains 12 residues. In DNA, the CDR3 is TGTGCCAGCGGGGGAGACCTCTATGGCTACACCTTC. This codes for CASGGDLYGYTF.

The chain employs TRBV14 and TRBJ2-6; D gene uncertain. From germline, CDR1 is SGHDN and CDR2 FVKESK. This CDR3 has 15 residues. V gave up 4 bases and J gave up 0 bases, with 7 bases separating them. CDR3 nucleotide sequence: TGTGCCAGCAGCCCGAGAAGCTCTGGGGCCAACGTCCTGACTTTC. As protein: CASSPRSSGANVLTF.

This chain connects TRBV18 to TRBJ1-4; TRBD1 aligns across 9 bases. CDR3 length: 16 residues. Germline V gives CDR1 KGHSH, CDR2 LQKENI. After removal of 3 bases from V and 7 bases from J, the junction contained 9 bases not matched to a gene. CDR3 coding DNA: TGTGCCAGCTCACCGCCCGTAGGGACAGGGAGTGAAAAACTGTTTTTT. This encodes CASSPPVGTGSEKLFF.

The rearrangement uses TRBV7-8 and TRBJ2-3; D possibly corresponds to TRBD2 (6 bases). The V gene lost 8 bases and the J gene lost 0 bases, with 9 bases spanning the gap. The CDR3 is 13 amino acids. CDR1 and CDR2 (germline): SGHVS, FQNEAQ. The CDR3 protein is CASSRGSTDTQYF. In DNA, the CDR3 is TGTGCCAGCTCCCGGGGGAGCACAGATACGCAGTATTTT.

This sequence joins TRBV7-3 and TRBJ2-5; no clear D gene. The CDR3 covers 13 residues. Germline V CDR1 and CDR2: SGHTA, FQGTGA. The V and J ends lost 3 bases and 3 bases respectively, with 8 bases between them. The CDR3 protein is CASSFNREETQYF. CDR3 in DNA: TGTGCCAGCAGCTTCAACAGAGAAGAGACCCAGTACTTC.

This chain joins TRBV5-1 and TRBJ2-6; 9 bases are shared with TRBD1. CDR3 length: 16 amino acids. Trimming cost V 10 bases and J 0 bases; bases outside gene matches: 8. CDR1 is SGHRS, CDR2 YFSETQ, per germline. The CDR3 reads CASRDRAYSGANVLTF. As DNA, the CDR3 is TGCGCCTCCAGGGACAGGGCATACTCTGGGGCCAACGTCCTGACTTTC.

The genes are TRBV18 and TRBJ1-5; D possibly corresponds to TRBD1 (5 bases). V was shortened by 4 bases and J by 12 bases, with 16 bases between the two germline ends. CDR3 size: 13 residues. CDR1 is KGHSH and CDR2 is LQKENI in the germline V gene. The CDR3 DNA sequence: TGTGCCAGCTCACTCTATCCCGGGACGGTCCAGCATTTT. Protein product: CASSLYPGTVQHF. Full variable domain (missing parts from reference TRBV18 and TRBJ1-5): NAGVMQNPRHLVRRRGQEARLRCSPMKGHSHVYWYRQLPEEGLKFMVYLQKENIIDESGMPKERFSAEFPKEGPSILRIQQVVRGDSAAYFCASSLYPGTVQHFGDGTRLSIL.

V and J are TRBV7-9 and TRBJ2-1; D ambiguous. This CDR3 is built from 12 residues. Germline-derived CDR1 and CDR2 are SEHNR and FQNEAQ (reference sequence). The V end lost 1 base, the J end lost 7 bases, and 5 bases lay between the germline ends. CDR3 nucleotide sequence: TGTGCCAGCAGCTTAGTCGCAAATGAGCAGTTCTTC. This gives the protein CASSLVANEQFF.

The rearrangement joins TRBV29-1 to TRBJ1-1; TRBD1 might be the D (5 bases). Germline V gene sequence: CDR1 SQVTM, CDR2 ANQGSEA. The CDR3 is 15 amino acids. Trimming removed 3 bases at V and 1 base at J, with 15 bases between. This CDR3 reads CSVDMGPRKNTEAFF. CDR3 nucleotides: TGCAGCGTTGATATGGGACCTAGGAAGAACACTGAAGCTTTCTTT.

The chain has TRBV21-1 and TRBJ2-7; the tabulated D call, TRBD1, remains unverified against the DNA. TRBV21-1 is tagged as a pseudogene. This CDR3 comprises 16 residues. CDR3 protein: CASSLHDRGAVDEQYF. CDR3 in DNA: TGTGCCAGCAGCTTACACGACAGGGGCGCAGTCGACGAGCAGTACTTC.

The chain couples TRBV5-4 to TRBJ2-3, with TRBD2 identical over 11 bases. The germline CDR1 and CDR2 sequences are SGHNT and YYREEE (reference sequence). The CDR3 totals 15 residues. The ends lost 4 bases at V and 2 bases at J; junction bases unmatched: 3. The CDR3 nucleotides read TGTGCCAGCAGCCTGGGACTAGCGGACACAGATACGCAGTATTTT. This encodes CASSLGLADTDTQYF. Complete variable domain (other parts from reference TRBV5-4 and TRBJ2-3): ETGVTQSPTHLIKTRGQQVTLRCSSQSGHNTVSWYQQALGQGPQFIFQYYREEENGRGNFPPRFSGLQFPNYSSELNVNALELDDSALYLCASSLGLADTDTQYFGPGTRLTVL.

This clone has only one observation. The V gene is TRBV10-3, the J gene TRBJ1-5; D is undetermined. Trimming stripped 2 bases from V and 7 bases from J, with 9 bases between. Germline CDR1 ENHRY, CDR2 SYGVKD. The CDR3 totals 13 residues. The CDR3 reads CAISEGLGQPQHF. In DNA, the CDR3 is TGTGCCATCAGTGAGGGGTTGGGACAGCCCCAGCATTTT.

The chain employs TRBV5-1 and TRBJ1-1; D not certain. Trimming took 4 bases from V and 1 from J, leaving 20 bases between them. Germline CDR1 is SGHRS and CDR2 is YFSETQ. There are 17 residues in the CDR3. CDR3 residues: CASSPRVVLGRNTEAFF. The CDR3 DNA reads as TGCGCCAGCAGCCCACGTGTTGTTCTGGGCCGGAACACTGAAGCTTTCTTT.